One and the same sample provided the 20 T cell receptor beta chains below, sequenced in a study of identical twins. TCRdb reanalysed the 5' RACE reads using MiXCR and keeps one entry per CDR3 protein. Altogether some 900,000 distinct CDR3 sequences are present, more than 9% being singletons, with the ten largest covering about 1.5%. The same data also went into a second study, on yellow fever vaccine responses in identical twins.

Input material: PBMCs. The receptors were sampled from a young woman in good health.

In this sample, this clonotype turned up a few times. The rearrangement joins TRBV4-1 to TRBJ2-5, with 8 bases lining up with TRBD2. With V trimmed by 2 bases and J by 7 bases, 9 bases remained unmatched. There are 15 residues in the CDR3. Germline V lookup: CDR1 MGHRA, CDR2 YSYEKL. This chain's CDR3 is CASSQLSAGDGTQYF. The DNA for the CDR3 is TGCGCCAGCAGCCAACTTTCAGCGGGAGACGGGACCCAGTACTTC.

This clonotype was detected only a few times. V usage is TRBV24-1 and J usage is TRBJ1-5; D is possibly TRBD1 (6 bases). Trimming shortened V by 5 bases and J by 3 bases, and 10 bases separated the two germline ends. The CDR3 is 14 residues long. The germline CDR1 and CDR2 sequences are KGHDR and SFDVKD. For the CDR3, the DNA is TGTGCCACCAGTGGAGGGGGTGACAATCAGCCCCAGCATTTT. It specifies CATSGGGDNQPQHF.

This chain uses TRBV7-8 with TRBJ2-2; 7 bases align to TRBD1. J gave up 6 bases and V 0 bases, and 7 bases lay outside the gene matches. CDR1 SGHVS and CDR2 FQNEAQ come from the germline V gene. There are 16 residues in the CDR3. DNA of the CDR3: TGTGCCAGCAGCTTAGCTTCGAGACAGGGTTCCGGGGAGCTGTTTTTT. Amino acids: CASSLASRQGSGELFF.

The J gene is TRBJ1-2, the V gene TRBV10-3; 12 nucleotides line up with TRBD1. The CDR3 length is 17 residues. Trimming removed 4 bases from V and 2 bases from J; junction bases left unmatched: 8. In germline, CDR1 is ENHRY, CDR2 SYGVKD. This chain's CDR3 is CAISGVGTGGSNYGYTF. The CDR3 DNA reads as TGTGCCATCAGTGGGGTAGGGACAGGGGGCTCCAACTATGGCTACACCTTC.

This clonotype has ten or more counts. The gene calls are TRBV10-3 and TRBJ2-1, with 13 positions matching TRBD2. The CDR3 runs 16 residues. Germline V gives CDR1 ENHRY, CDR2 SYGVKD. V was pared by 7 bases and J by 7 bases, with 10 bases of the junction left unmatched. The CDR3 DNA sequence: TGTGCCATCACCAGGACTAGCGGGAGTATGGGTAATGAGCAGTTCTTC. It encodes CAITRTSGSMGNEQFF.

In DNA, the CDR3 is TGTGCCAGCAGTGTACTACTACACAATGAGCAGTTCTTC. Translation gives CASSVLLHNEQFF. V is TRBV2 and J is TRBJ2-1, with unresolved D. Trimming removed 4 bases from V and 5 bases from J, with 9 bases in between. The CDR3 covers 13 residues. The germline gives CDR1 SNHLY, CDR2 FYNNEI.

This clonotype came up a few times. The chain combines TRBV15 with TRBJ2-2; D not resolved. Germline V gene lookup returns CDR1 LNHNV and CDR2 YYDKDF (reference sequence). This CDR3 is built from 13 residues. The V end lost 6 bases, the J end lost 6 bases, and 11 bases lay between the germline ends. The CDR3 nucleotides read TGTGCCACCAGGCTCAGATTCTCCGGGGAGCTGTTTTTT. Translated: CATRLRFSGELFF.

This clonotype was found a few times. The rearrangement links TRBV5-1 to TRBJ2-7, with TRBD2 matching 9 bases. Germline-derived CDR1 and CDR2 are SGHRS and YFSETQ. The J segment lost 2 bases and the V segment lost 3 bases, leaving 3 bases of the junction unmatched. CDR3 length: 14 amino acids. The CDR3 DNA follows: TGCGCCAGCAGCTGGGCTAGCGGGACCTACGAGCAGTACGTC. It codes for CASSWASGTYEQYV.

This clonotype came up a few times. This chain links TRBV27 with TRBJ2-6; D is unclear. CDR1 and CDR2 (germline): MNHEY, SMNVEV (reference sequence). Trimming shortened V by 0 bases and J by 1 base, and 16 bases separated the two germline ends. The CDR3 extends over 19 amino acids. The CDR3 nucleotides are TGTGCCAGCAGTTTATCTTTAACGGCGAGGTTGTCTGGGGCCAACGTCCTGACTTTC. The encoded protein is CASSLSLTARLSGANVLTF.

In its sample, this clonotype was seen a few times. V gene TRBV7-8 combines with J gene TRBJ2-1, with D perhaps matching TRBD1 (5 bases). This CDR3 has 13 residues. CDR1 and CDR2 from the germline V gene are SGHVS and FQNEAQ. The V end was cut by 2 bases, the J end by 8 bases, with 10 bases between. The CDR3 sequence: CASSLRSGHEQFF. The CDR3 nucleotides read TGTGCCAGCAGCTTAAGATCAGGGCATGAGCAGTTCTTC.

The table lists this clonotype with a few counts. V usage is TRBV18 and J usage is TRBJ1-1; TRBD1 is a possible D gene (6 bases). Germline V lookup: CDR1 KGHSH, CDR2 LQKENI. Trimming took off 3 bases at V and 2 bases at J, with 16 bases between the two ends. CDR3 length: 16 residues. The CDR3 loop reads CASSPQGPDSNTEAFF. The CDR3 nucleotides are TGTGCCAGCTCACCTCAGGGGCCTGACTCTAACACTGAAGCTTTCTTT.

This clonotype occurred a few times. The rearrangement links TRBV7-8 to TRBJ2-1; D is ambiguous. Per germline, CDR1 SGHVS and CDR2 FQNEAQ. The ends were cut back, 5 bases at V and 8 bases at J, with 19 bases in the middle. CDR3 size: 15 residues. CDR3 bases: TGTGCCAGCAGCCCAACCGGGCCCGACCCCGATGAGCAGTTCTTC. Translated: CASSPTGPDPDEQFF.

This clonotype was seen many times. The chain links TRBV7-9 to TRBJ2-7; D may correspond to TRBD1 or TRBD2 (5 bases each). The V end was cut by 6 bases, the J end by 6 bases, with 12 bases between. The CDR3 is 12 residues long. Germline V gene sequence: CDR1 SEHNR, CDR2 FQNEAQ (reference sequence). The CDR3 is CASSEGPREQYV. The CDR3 nucleotides are TGTGCCAGCAGTGAGGGACCTCGCGAGCAGTACGTC.

Only a few counts were recorded for this clonotype. The chain is built from TRBV5-1 and TRBJ2-1; 9 bases are a match to TRBD1. CDR1 and CDR2 (germline): SGHRS, YFSETQ. CDR3 length equals 16 residues. The J segment lost 6 bases and the V segment lost 0 bases, leaving 7 bases of the junction unmatched. The DNA of the CDR3 is TGCGCCAGCAGCTTGGGTGGACAGGGGCCCAGCAATGAGCAGTTCTTC. Its translation: CASSLGGQGPSNEQFF.

V usage is TRBV5-1 and J usage is TRBJ2-5; 9 nucleotides line up with TRBD2. The CDR3 is made up of 17 amino acids. The V and J ends lost 5 bases and 5 bases, in that order; junction bases with no gene match: 16. Germline V gives CDR1 SGHRS, CDR2 YFSETQ. This chain's CDR3 is CASSAGGIQSAVETQYF. For the CDR3, the DNA is TGCGCCAGCAGTGCGGGAGGGATACAGTCAGCGGTGGAGACCCAGTACTTC.

This chain joins TRBV5-1 and TRBJ1-5; TRBD1 might be the D (5 bases). With 0 bases removed from V and 7 bases from J, the gap between germline ends came to 14 bases. CDR1 is SGHRS and CDR2 is YFSETQ in the germline V gene. CDR3 length: 15 residues. The CDR3 DNA sequence: TGCGCCAGCAGCTTGGAAGGTCAGGGCCACCAGCCCCAGCATTTT. Amino acids: CASSLEGQGHQPQHF.

The V call is TRBV6-1, the J call TRBJ2-7; 16 positions match TRBD2. The J segment lost 1 base and the V segment lost 8 bases, leaving 5 bases of the junction unmatched. Germline V gene lookup returns CDR1 MNHNS and CDR2 SASEGT. The length of the CDR3 is 16 residues. The CDR3 reads CASPGTSGGASYEQYV. The DNA for the CDR3 is TGTGCCAGCCCTGGGACTAGCGGGGGGGCTTCCTACGAGCAGTACGTC.

This chain connects TRBV20-1 to TRBJ2-1; D ambiguous. The CDR3 extends over 11 amino acids. V was cut by 2 bases and J by 5 bases, with 4 bases left in between. CDR1 is DFQATT, CDR2 SNEGSKA, per germline (reference sequence). The CDR3 DNA is TGCAGTGCTAGAAAGAACAATGAGCAGTTCTTC. Translation gives CSARKNNEQFF.

The chain recombines TRBV5-1 with TRBJ2-5, with D tentatively TRBD1 (6 bases). V dropped 4 bases and J dropped 5 bases, with 15 bases sitting between them. This CDR3 is 14 amino acids long. The germline gives CDR1 SGHRS, CDR2 YFSETQ. The CDR3 region is CASSPGHLRETQYF. The CDR3, as DNA: TGCGCCAGCAGCCCGGGACATCTTCGGGAGACCCAGTACTTC.

This clonotype was seen many times. The gene calls are TRBV29-1 and TRBJ2-2; 14 positions match TRBD2. The CDR3 runs 14 residues. Germline lookup yields CDR1 SQVTM and CDR2 ANQGSEA. V shed 7 bases, J shed 6 bases, and the junction held 4 bases outside the gene matches. CDR3 amino acids: CSGGTSGSAGELFF. CDR3 in DNA: TGCAGCGGGGGGACTAGCGGGAGCGCCGGGGAGCTGTTTTTT.